Sequencing of this TCR beta chain was carried out in a study of T cells in Graves' hyperthyroidism and ophthalmopathy. Clinical Activity Scores of at least 3, NOSPECS grades of at least 4 and durations under 3 months characterized ophthalmopathy patients. Patients were excluded for uncontrolled infection, other autoimmune disease, pregnancy or lactation. PBMCs were derived from approximately 10 ml fresh peripheral blood. The CDR3 loop spans 11 amino acids. CDR1 is SQVTM and CDR2 is ANQGSEA in the germline V gene. A remark on this clonotype: Antigen: not known. The junction does not match germline at one end; this may be a read error.

Amplification targeted TCR beta CDR3 regions from RNA transcripts. Primed by the HTBI set, a first-round RT-PCR was run on the TCR CDR3. TCRdb reanalysed the multiplex PCR reads using MiXCR and keeps one entry per CDR3 protein. The sample consists of nearly 600,000 distinct CDR3 sequences, approximately 15% of them appearing once. Study results and caveats: With a median lead of about 6.9 months before onset, the model predicted ophthalmopathy.

Sequencing used blood. This clonotype originated in a woman younger than 30 with Graves' ophthalmopathy. V is TRBV29-1 and J is TRBJ1-2, with TRBD1 identical over 7 bases. The CDR3 spells CGDDRANGYTF. The CDR3 DNA is TGTGGAGATGACAGGGCGAATGGCTACACCTTC. The full variable domain, its missing parts supplied by reference TRBV29-1 and TRBJ1-2, is SAVISQKPSRDICQRGTSLTIQCQVDSQVTMMFWYRQQPGQSLTLIATANQGSEATYESGFVIDKFPISRPNLTFSTLTVSNMSPEDSSIYLCGDDRANGYTFGSGTRLTVV.